This T cell receptor (beta chain) derives from a study of blood T cell repertoires in COVID-19. Study background: Sites in the United States, Italy and Spain provided acute and convalescent COVID-19 samples. Nucleic acid was either cDNA or gDNA, and it came from T cells, B-cell-depleted T cells, or PBMCs.

Losses at the gene ends were 1 base for V and 0 bases for J; bases not matched to a gene: 5. The CDR3 covers 16 residues. Per the germline V gene, CDR1 is MGHRA and CDR2 is YSYEKL. Method: immunoSEQ multiplex PCR; TCRdb's copy keeps in-frame clones and lacks some. The sample holds under 55,000 clones, roughly 80% seen once. Sequences were obtained from peripheral blood. This sequence originates from a human donor in a cohort sampled during active COVID-19. The chain joins TRBV4-1 to TRBJ2-7; 8 positions match TRBD2. CDR3 DNA sequence: TGCGCCAGCAGCCAAGCCCGCCTAGCGGGCTCCTACGAGCAGTACTTC. Translating it yields CASSQARLAGSYEQYF.